This is a list of T cell receptor beta chains from one sample in a study of blood T cell repertoires in COVID-19. The protocol was immunoSEQ multiplex PCR, while the TCRdb copy is restricted to in-frame clones and leaves out a portion. The sample lists about 270,000 clones, 88% occurring once. The sequencing input was PBMCs or T cells enriched from blood (not recorded which). All receptors come from an older woman in a cohort exposed to, infected with or recovered from COVID-19 (not recorded which). The CDR3 runs from the conserved cysteine through the conserved F or W. D genes are given only for firm matches. Size is omitted from some rows. Given values are once, few, many or a class for expanded clones.

abundance: -
v_gene: TRBV27
d_gene: TRBD1
j_gene: TRBJ2-7
CDR3aa: CASREDRGYEQYF
CDR3nt: TGTGCCAGCAGAGAAGACAGGGGCTACGAGCAGTACTTC

abundance: -
v_gene: TRBV5-1
d_gene: TRBD1
j_gene: TRBJ1-4
CDR3aa: CASSLVGQGAEKLFF
CDR3nt: TGCGCCAGCAGCTTGGTCGGACAGGGCGCTGAAAAACTGTTTTTT

abundance: -
v_gene: TRBV11-3
d_gene: TRBD2
j_gene: TRBJ2-1
CDR3aa: CASSSGLNLRDEQFF
CDR3nt: TGTGCCAGCAGCTCGGGACTAAATCTCCGAGATGAGCAGTTCTTC

abundance: -
v_gene: TRBV7-2
d_gene: -
j_gene: TRBJ2-3
CDR3aa: CASSKGTDTQYF
CDR3nt: TGTGCCAGCAGCAAGGGGACAGATACGCAGTATTTT

abundance: -
v_gene: TRBV3-1/TRBV3-2
d_gene: TRBD2
j_gene: TRBJ2-7
CDR3aa: CASSQGFSGLGSYEQYF
CDR3nt: TGTGCCAGCAGCCAAGGCTTTTCGGGACTAGGTTCCTACGAGCAGTACTTC

abundance: -
v_gene: TRBV27
d_gene: -
j_gene: TRBJ1-5
CDR3aa: CASSFARDQPQHF
CDR3nt: TGTGCCAGCAGTTTTGCCCGGGATCAGCCCCAGCATTTT

abundance: -
v_gene: TRBV6-5
d_gene: TRBD1
j_gene: TRBJ2-5
CDR3aa: CASRLTGGRETQYF
CDR3nt: TGTGCCAGCAGATTAACAGGGGGCAGGGAGACCCAGTACTTC

abundance: -
v_gene: TRBV28
d_gene: -
j_gene: TRBJ2-4
CDR3aa: CASSLGGAAKNIQYF
CDR3nt: TGTGCCAGCAGCTTGGGGGGTGCGGCCAAAAACATTCAGTACTTC

abundance: few
v_gene: TRBV2
d_gene: -
j_gene: TRBJ1-2
CDR3aa: CASSGGGAGYGYTF
CDR3nt: TGTGCCAGCAGTGGAGGCGGGGCCGGCTATGGCTACACCTTC

abundance: -
v_gene: TRBV19
d_gene: TRBD1
j_gene: TRBJ2-1
CDR3aa: CASSRGQGYNEQFF
CDR3nt: TGTGCCAGTAGTAGGGGACAGGGCTACAATGAGCAGTTCTTC

abundance: -
v_gene: TRBV14
d_gene: TRBD2
j_gene: TRBJ2-1
CDR3aa: CASSLSGTYNEQFF
CDR3nt: TGTGCCAGCAGCCTTAGCGGGACCTACAATGAGCAGTTCTTC

abundance: -
v_gene: TRBV4-1
d_gene: -
j_gene: TRBJ2-7
CDR3aa: CASSQDHGDREQYF
CDR3nt: TGCGCCAGCAGCCAAGATCACGGGGATCGAGAGCAGTACTTC

abundance: -
v_gene: TRBV3-1/TRBV3-2
d_gene: TRBD2
j_gene: TRBJ2-5
CDR3aa: CAASTAGVWETQYF
CDR3nt: TGTGCCGCTTCAACAGCGGGAGTATGGGAGACCCAGTACTTC

abundance: -
v_gene: TRBV7-6
d_gene: TRBD1
j_gene: TRBJ1-2
CDR3aa: CASSLVPGTGIMRHYGYTF
CDR3nt: TGTGCCAGCAGCTTAGTTCCCGGGACAGGGATCATGAGACACTATGGCTACACCTTC

abundance: once
v_gene: TRBV3-1/TRBV3-2
d_gene: TRBD2
j_gene: TRBJ2-1
CDR3aa: CASSDLAGGSYNEQFF
CDR3nt: TGTGCCAGCAGCGACCTAGCGGGAGGTTCCTACAATGAGCAGTTCTTC

abundance: once
v_gene: TRBV7-2
d_gene: -
j_gene: TRBJ2-5
CDR3aa: CASSGAGNPQETQYF
CDR3nt: TGTGCCAGCAGCGGCGCCGGGAACCCCCAAGAGACCCAGTACTTC

abundance: -
v_gene: TRBV5-4
d_gene: TRBD2
j_gene: TRBJ2-5
CDR3aa: CASSPILAGKKETQYF
CDR3nt: TGTGCCAGCAGCCCGATCCTAGCGGGAAAGAAGGAGACCCAGTACTTC

abundance: -
v_gene: TRBV28
d_gene: -
j_gene: TRBJ1-4
CDR3aa: CASSLLQEKLFF
CDR3nt: TGTGCCAGCAGTTTACTACAGGAAAAACTGTTTTTT

abundance: -
v_gene: TRBV5-3
d_gene: -
j_gene: TRBJ1-2
CDR3aa: CARSLAGGYTF
CDR3nt: TGTGCCAGAAGCTTGGCCGGGGGCTACACCTTC

abundance: -
v_gene: TRBV23-1
d_gene: TRBD1
j_gene: TRBJ2-6
CDR3aa: CASSQSGRDRAPRANVLTF
CDR3nt: TGCGCCAGCAGTCAATCCGGCCGGGACAGGGCCCCCCGGGCCAACGTCCTGACTTTC

abundance: -
v_gene: TRBV7-2
d_gene: -
j_gene: TRBJ2-2
CDR3aa: CASSLGGLNTGELFF
CDR3nt: TGTGCCAGCAGCTTAGGAGGGCTGAACACCGGGGAGCTGTTTTTT

abundance: -
v_gene: TRBV28
d_gene: TRBD1
j_gene: TRBJ1-5
CDR3aa: CASSFRTGGLPPQHF
CDR3nt: TGTGCCAGCAGTTTCCGGACAGGGGGCCTCCCCCCCCAGCATTTT

abundance: -
v_gene: TRBV28
d_gene: -
j_gene: TRBJ1-1
CDR3aa: CASSFAGPNTEAFF
CDR3nt: TGTGCCAGCAGTTTCGCGGGCCCGAACACTGAAGCTTTCTTT

abundance: -
v_gene: TRBV28
d_gene: TRBD1
j_gene: TRBJ2-7
CDR3aa: CAGGQGAYEQYF
CDR3nt: TGTGCCGGCGGACAGGGTGCCTACGAGCAGTACTTC

abundance: few
v_gene: TRBV19
d_gene: -
j_gene: TRBJ1-5
CDR3aa: CASSIARDQPQHF
CDR3nt: TGTGCCAGTAGTATTGCAAGAGATCAGCCCCAGCATTTT

abundance: -
v_gene: TRBV24-1
d_gene: -
j_gene: TRBJ1-5
CDR3aa: CATGGEYSNQPQHF
CDR3nt: TGTGCCACAGGGGGGGAGTATAGCAATCAGCCCCAGCATTTT

abundance: -
v_gene: TRBV30
d_gene: -
j_gene: TRBJ1-1
CDR3aa: CAWSVTANTEAFF
CDR3nt: TGTGCCTGGAGTGTGACAGCGAACACTGAAGCTTTCTTT

abundance: -
v_gene: TRBV9
d_gene: TRBD2
j_gene: TRBJ2-1
CDR3aa: CASSVGSGTDEQFF
CDR3nt: TGTGCCAGCAGCGTAGGTAGCGGGACCGATGAGCAGTTCTTC

abundance: -
v_gene: TRBV29-1
d_gene: -
j_gene: TRBJ2-3
CDR3aa: CSVGRPRQRHTQYF
CDR3nt: TGCAGCGTTGGAAGACCGCGGCAGAGGCATACGCAGTATTTT

abundance: -
v_gene: TRBV6-5
d_gene: -
j_gene: TRBJ1-3
CDR3aa: CASTLTGYSGNTIYF
CDR3nt: TGTGCCAGCACCTTGACAGGCTACTCTGGAAACACCATATATTTT

abundance: few
v_gene: TRBV4-1
d_gene: -
j_gene: TRBJ1-5
CDR3aa: CASSQAGDNQPQHF
CDR3nt: TGCGCCAGCAGCCAAGCCGGAGACAATCAGCCCCAGCATTTT

abundance: -
v_gene: TRBV30
d_gene: TRBD1
j_gene: TRBJ1-2
CDR3aa: CAAHRGEANYGYTF
CDR3nt: TGTGCCGCCCACAGGGGGGAAGCTAACTATGGCTACACCTTC

abundance: -
v_gene: TRBV4-1
d_gene: TRBD1
j_gene: TRBJ2-1
CDR3aa: CASSQEGQGDNEQFF
CDR3nt: TGCGCCAGCAGCCAAGAGGGACAGGGGGACAATGAGCAGTTCTTC

abundance: once
v_gene: TRBV7-2
d_gene: -
j_gene: TRBJ2-3
CDR3aa: CASRQKQIGTDTQYF
CDR3nt: TGTGCCAGCAGACAAAAACAGATCGGCACAGATACGCAGTATTTT

abundance: -
v_gene: TRBV28
d_gene: TRBD1
j_gene: TRBJ2-5
CDR3aa: CASSPGTGRSKTQYF
CDR3nt: TGTGCCAGCAGTCCCGGGACAGGGAGGTCGAAGACCCAGTACTTC

abundance: -
v_gene: TRBV11-3
d_gene: TRBD1
j_gene: TRBJ1-1
CDR3aa: CASSAGTGYSEAFF
CDR3nt: TGTGCCAGCAGCGCCGGGACAGGGTACTCTGAAGCTTTCTTT

abundance: -
v_gene: TRBV5-6
d_gene: -
j_gene: TRBJ1-2
CDR3aa: CASSSDSPYGYTF
CDR3nt: TGTGCCAGCAGCTCGGACAGCCCCTATGGCTACACCTTC

abundance: -
v_gene: TRBV28
d_gene: TRBD2
j_gene: TRBJ2-1
CDR3aa: CASRPPQLAGNNEQFF
CDR3nt: TGTGCCAGCCGACCTCCCCAACTAGCGGGAAACAATGAGCAGTTCTTC

abundance: -
v_gene: TRBV12-3/TRBV12-4
d_gene: -
j_gene: TRBJ2-1
CDR3aa: CASSLREEQFF
CDR3nt: TGTGCCAGCAGTTTGCGAGAGGAGCAGTTCTTC

abundance: once
v_gene: TRBV7-6
d_gene: TRBD2
j_gene: TRBJ2-1
CDR3aa: CASSVYSGSSSGQFF
CDR3nt: TGTGCCAGCAGCGTCTATAGCGGGAGTTCATCGGGGCAGTTCTTC

abundance: -
v_gene: TRBV28
d_gene: -
j_gene: TRBJ2-7
CDR3aa: CASRGGWDPPYEQYF
CDR3nt: TGTGCCAGCAGGGGGGGTTGGGATCCTCCCTACGAGCAGTACTTC

abundance: -
v_gene: TRBV20-1
d_gene: TRBD2
j_gene: TRBJ2-5
CDR3aa: CSASSGSGQETQYF
CDR3nt: TGCAGTGCTAGTAGCGGGAGCGGTCAAGAGACCCAGTACTTC

abundance: -
v_gene: TRBV29-1
d_gene: TRBD2
j_gene: TRBJ2-1
CDR3aa: CSVSTRGVNEQFF
CDR3nt: TGCAGCGTGTCGACGCGGGGGGTGAATGAGCAGTTCTTC

abundance: -
v_gene: TRBV19
d_gene: -
j_gene: TRBJ2-1
CDR3aa: CASSIQVRVEQFF
CDR3nt: TGTGCCAGTAGTATCCAGGTGAGGGTTGAGCAGTTCTTC

abundance: many
v_gene: TRBV6-5
d_gene: -
j_gene: TRBJ2-7
CDR3aa: CASSTPRLSYEQYF
CDR3nt: TGTGCCAGCAGTACCCCAAGACTTTCCTACGAGCAGTACTTC

abundance: -
v_gene: TRBV9
d_gene: TRBD2
j_gene: TRBJ2-1
CDR3aa: CASSPGTSGSGDPYNEQFF
CDR3nt: TGTGCCAGCAGCCCCGGGACTAGCGGGAGCGGGGACCCCTACAATGAGCAGTTCTTC

abundance: -
v_gene: TRBV15
d_gene: -
j_gene: TRBJ1-2
CDR3aa: CATSRDRGNYGYTF
CDR3nt: TGTGCCACCAGCAGAGATCGGGGGAACTATGGCTACACCTTC

abundance: -
v_gene: TRBV7-2
d_gene: -
j_gene: TRBJ1-4
CDR3aa: CASSRQGLFNEKLFF
CDR3nt: TGTGCCAGCAGCCGCCAGGGCCTCTTTAATGAAAAACTGTTTTTT

abundance: few
v_gene: TRBV5-1
d_gene: -
j_gene: TRBJ1-2
CDR3aa: CASARGSNYGYTF
CDR3nt: TGCGCCAGCGCTAGGGGTTCCAACTATGGCTACACCTTC

abundance: -
v_gene: TRBV7-2
d_gene: TRBD1
j_gene: TRBJ1-2
CDR3aa: CASSPWTGETGYTF
CDR3nt: TGTGCCAGCAGCCCGTGGACAGGGGAAACGGGCTACACCTTC

abundance: -
v_gene: TRBV28
d_gene: TRBD1
j_gene: TRBJ1-3
CDR3aa: CASSRDRRNTIYF
CDR3nt: TGTGCCAGCAGCCGGGACAGACGAAACACCATATATTTT

abundance: -
v_gene: TRBV28
d_gene: TRBD1
j_gene: TRBJ2-4
CDR3aa: CASSQTGGQNIQYF
CDR3nt: TGTGCCAGCAGCCAAACAGGGGGCCAAAACATTCAGTACTTC

abundance: -
v_gene: TRBV6-2/TRBV6-3
d_gene: -
j_gene: TRBJ2-3
CDR3aa: CASSWGGRTDTQYF
CDR3nt: TGTGCCAGCAGCTGGGGGGGGCGTACAGATACGCAGTATTTT

abundance: once
v_gene: TRBV19
d_gene: TRBD1
j_gene: TRBJ1-1
CDR3aa: CASMGTGWTEAFF
CDR3nt: TGTGCCAGTATGGGGACAGGGTGGACTGAAGCTTTCTTT

abundance: -
v_gene: TRBV18
d_gene: -
j_gene: TRBJ2-7
CDR3aa: CASSPSRGAYEQYF
CDR3nt: TGTGCCAGCTCACCCAGCAGGGGAGCCTACGAGCAGTACTTC

abundance: -
v_gene: TRBV28
d_gene: TRBD1
j_gene: TRBJ2-7
CDR3aa: CASSATGDEQYF
CDR3nt: TGTGCCAGCAGTGCGACAGGGGACGAGCAGTACTTC

abundance: -
v_gene: TRBV4-2
d_gene: TRBD2
j_gene: TRBJ2-7
CDR3aa: CASSQFWTSGYEQYF
CDR3nt: TGTGCCAGCAGCCAATTCTGGACTAGCGGCTACGAGCAGTACTTC

abundance: -
v_gene: TRBV5-4
d_gene: -
j_gene: TRBJ1-6
CDR3aa: CASSLTGKGSPLHF
CDR3nt: TGTGCCAGCAGCTTGACGGGGAAAGGCTCACCCCTCCACTTT

abundance: -
v_gene: TRBV9
d_gene: -
j_gene: TRBJ2-3
CDR3aa: CASSVGVRRAGDTQYF
CDR3nt: TGTGCCAGCAGCGTGGGGGTCAGGAGGGCCGGAGATACGCAGTATTTT

abundance: few
v_gene: TRBV7-3
d_gene: -
j_gene: TRBJ2-7
CDR3aa: CASSLMGTPDSPYEQYF
CDR3nt: TGTGCCAGCAGCTTAATGGGGACACCTGATTCCCCCTACGAGCAGTACTTC